This TCR beta chain was found in a study of blood T cell repertoires in COVID-19. Losses at the gene ends were 6 bases for V and 5 bases for J; bases not matched to a gene: 5. The CDR3 runs to 13 residues. The V gene's germline CDR1 is SNHLY and CDR2 FYNNEI. Generated by immunoSEQ multiplex PCR, the TCRdb table keeps only in-frame clones and is missing some. The sample has roughly 320,000 clones; almost 85% are singletons. The origin of this receptor is a human donor in a cohort sampled during active COVID-19. Sequencing used peripheral blood. The V gene is TRBV2, the J gene TRBJ1-1; TRBD1 aligns across 8 bases. The CDR3 DNA sequence: TGTGCCAGCAGGTCACAGGGGGAGACTGAAGCTTTCTTT. It is translated as CASRSQGETEAFF.